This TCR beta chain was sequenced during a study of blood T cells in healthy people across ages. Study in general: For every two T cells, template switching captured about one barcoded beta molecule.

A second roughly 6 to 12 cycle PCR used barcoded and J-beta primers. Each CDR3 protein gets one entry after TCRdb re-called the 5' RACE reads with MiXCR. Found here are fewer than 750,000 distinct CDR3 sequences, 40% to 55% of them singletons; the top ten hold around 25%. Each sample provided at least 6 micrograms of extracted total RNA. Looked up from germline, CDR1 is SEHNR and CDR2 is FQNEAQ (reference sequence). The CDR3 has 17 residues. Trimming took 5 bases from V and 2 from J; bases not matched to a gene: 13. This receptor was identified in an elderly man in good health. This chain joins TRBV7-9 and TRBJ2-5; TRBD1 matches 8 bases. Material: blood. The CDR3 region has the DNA TGTGCCAGCAGCAGTCCCCCCGGGACAGGCTTACAAGAGACCCAGTACTTC. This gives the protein CASSSPPGTGLQETQYF.